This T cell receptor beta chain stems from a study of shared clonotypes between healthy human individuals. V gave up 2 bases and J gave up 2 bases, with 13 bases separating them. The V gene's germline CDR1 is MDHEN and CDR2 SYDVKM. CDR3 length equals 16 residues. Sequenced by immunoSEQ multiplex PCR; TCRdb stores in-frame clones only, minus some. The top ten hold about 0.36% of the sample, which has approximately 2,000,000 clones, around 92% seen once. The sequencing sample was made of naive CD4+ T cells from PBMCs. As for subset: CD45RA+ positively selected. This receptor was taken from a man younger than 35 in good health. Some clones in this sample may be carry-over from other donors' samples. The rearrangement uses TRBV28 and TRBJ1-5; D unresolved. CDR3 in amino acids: CASSLGVGVGNQPQHF. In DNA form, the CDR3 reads TGTGCCAGCAGTTTAGGGGTCGGGGTCGGCAATCAGCCCCAGCATTTT.